The 4 T cell receptor beta chains presented below share a single source sample, sequenced in a study of early T cells in non-severe SARS-CoV-2 infection. TCRdb called the 5' RACE reads again in MiXCR, with one record for every CDR3 protein. The profile covers some 77,000 distinct CDR3 sequences, with 10% to 15% appearing a single time and around 1.1% taken by the ten largest. Input material: whole blood. These TCRs come from an adult who was a healthcare worker with PCR-confirmed SARS-CoV-2 infection or an uninfected control (not recorded which).

The sample holds many counts of this clonotype. This rearrangement joins TRBV6-1 to TRBJ1-5, with D unclear. Germline CDR1 reads MNHNS; CDR2 reads SASEGT. This CDR3 spans 15 amino acids. V shed 3 bases and J shed 9 bases, with 18 bases lying between them. CDR3 bases: TGTGCCAGCAGTGACTACGCCGGGGTTGGTTTGCCCCAGCATTTT. Amino acids: CASSDYAGVGLPQHF.

The V call is TRBV7-2, the J call TRBJ2-1; a weak D match, TRBD2 (6 bases). Germline CDR1 reads SGHTA; CDR2 reads FQGNSA. The CDR3 extends over 14 amino acids. Trimming shortened V by 4 bases and J by 11 bases, and 18 bases separated the two germline ends. This CDR3 is CASSSRGAGTKQFF. The CDR3 nucleotides read TGTGCCAGCAGCTCGCGCGGGGCAGGGACCAAGCAGTTCTTC. The variable domain in full, with the rest retrieved from reference TRBV7-2 and TRBJ2-1, is GAGVSQSPSNKVTEKGKDVELRCDPISGHTALYWYRQSLGQGLEFLIYFQGNSAPDKSGLPSDRFSAERTGGSVSTLTIQRTQQEDSAVYLCASSSRGAGTKQFFGPGTRLTVL.

V and J are TRBV5-4 and TRBJ2-1; 14 bases agree with TRBD2. Losses at the gene ends were 2 bases for V and 14 bases for J; bases not matched to a gene: 9. The CDR3 sequence is 15 residues long. Germline CDR1 reads SGHNT; CDR2 reads YYREEE (reference sequence). The CDR3 DNA reads as TGTGCCAGCAGCTTCAGACTAGCGGGAGGGCCGAATGAGTTCTTC. It is translated as CASSFRLAGGPNEFF.

This chain uses TRBV7-2 with TRBJ2-3, with D possibly TRBD1 on 6 matching bases. CDR3 length equals 13 residues. The V gene lost 0 bases and the J gene lost 6 bases, with 7 bases spanning the gap. Per the germline V gene, CDR1 is SGHTA and CDR2 is FQGNSA. CDR3 in DNA: TGTGCCAGCAGCTTAGCTCAGGGGGATACGCAGTATTTT. As protein: CASSLAQGDTQYF.